The 13 T cell receptor beta chains in this list originate from one sample, sequenced in a study of response to subunit inactivated influenza vaccine. TCRdb redid the calling of the RT-PCR reads with MiXCR, one entry per CDR3 protein. The sample yields around 760,000 distinct CDR3 sequences, approximately 14% seen once. The source material was PBMCs from blood, sampled around two weeks before vaccination. The receptors come from a man between 45 and 60 years old who received an inactivated influenza vaccine.

J is TRBJ2-3 and V is TRBV7-3, with TRBD2 matching 10 bases. Trimming at V came to 5 bases and at J to 7 bases, leaving 12 bases not matched to a gene. The length of the CDR3 is 16 residues. CDR1 SGHTA and CDR2 FQGTGA come from the germline V gene. The CDR3 reads CASSAGTSAPTNTQYF. The DNA of the CDR3 is TGTGCCAGCAGCGCCGGGACTAGCGCCCCGACAAATACGCAGTATTTT.

This clonotype was counted ten times or more. The J gene is TRBJ2-1, the V gene TRBV15; D gene ambiguous. Between the trimmed V and J ends, which lost 0 bases and 5 bases, there was a span of 2 bases. This CDR3 comprises 12 residues. The germline CDR1 and CDR2 sequences are LNHNV and YYDKDF (reference sequence). For the CDR3, the DNA is TGTGCCACCAGCAGAGAAAACAATGAGCAGTTCTTC. Translation gives CATSRENNEQFF.

A word on this clonotype: Germline and junction disagree at one end, which may indicate a read error. The chain joins TRBV11-2 to TRBJ2-1; D gene ambiguous. The germline gives CDR1 SGHAT, CDR2 FQNNGV. This CDR3 has 15 residues. CDR3 loop: CASSLGVFSYKEQFF. The DNA for the CDR3 is TGTGCCAGCAGCTTAGGGGTATTCTCCTACAAAGAGCAGTTCTTC.

The chain is built from TRBV12-3 or TRBV12-4 and TRBJ2-1; tentatively, D is TRBD1 (7 bases). This CDR3 region has 15 residues. V was clipped by 4 bases and J by 1 base, with 11 bases between them. CDR3 DNA sequence: TGTGCCAGCAGTTCCAGGGGGGAATCCTACAATGAGCAGTTCTTC. This gives the protein CASSSRGESYNEQFF.

V gene TRBV3-1 combines with J gene TRBJ2-1, with TRBD2 identical over 12 bases. Looked up from germline, CDR1 is LGHDT and CDR2 is YNNKEL (reference sequence). CDR3 size: 15 residues. The ends lost 1 base at V and 8 bases at J; junction bases unmatched: 3. Here the CDR3 DNA reads TGTGCCAGCAGCCAAGCTAGCGGGAGGGCGGATGAGCAGTTCTTC. Translated: CASSQASGRADEQFF.

V usage is TRBV24-1 and J usage is TRBJ2-1; 12 bases map to TRBD2. Germline CDR1 and CDR2: KGHDR and SFDVKD. The CDR3 is made up of 16 amino acids. The ends lost 6 bases at V and 6 bases at J; junction bases unmatched: 8. Written as DNA, the CDR3 is TGTGCCACCAGTAAGCCTAGCGGGAGGGTGGGCAATGAGCAGTTCTTC. Amino acid sequence: CATSKPSGRVGNEQFF.

This clonotype turned up a few times. V is TRBV28 and J is TRBJ2-3; no clear D gene. The V end lost 4 bases, the J end lost 0 bases, and 14 bases lay between the germline ends. Per the germline V gene, CDR1 is MDHEN and CDR2 is SYDVKM. The CDR3 extends over 16 amino acids. This chain's CDR3 is CASSWRLQSSTDTQYF. CDR3 DNA: TGTGCCAGCAGTTGGCGACTCCAATCTAGCACAGATACGCAGTATTTT.

The CDR3: CASSQDHGTGDNEQFF. The CDR3 DNA is TGTGCCAGCAGCCAAGATCACGGGACAGGGGACAATGAGCAGTTCTTC. The chain couples TRBV3-1 to TRBJ2-1; 10 bases are a match to TRBD1. CDR1 and CDR2 (germline): LGHDT, YNNKEL (reference sequence). The CDR3 spans 16 residues. J lost 5 bases, V lost 0 bases, and 4 bases had no gene match.

This clonotype was picked up a small number of times. This CDR3 is CAISEGYYGYTF. The CDR3 DNA is TGTGCCATCAGTGAGGGATATTATGGCTACACCTTC. V usage is TRBV10-3 and J usage is TRBJ1-2, with D unclear. There are 12 residues in the CDR3. V lost 2 bases and J 5 bases, leaving 6 bases between the germline ends. Germline V lookup: CDR1 ENHRY, CDR2 SYGVKD.

Only a few counts were recorded for this clonotype. CDR3 sequence: CSVVVQAIGGRAQYF. The CDR3 DNA reads as TGCAGCGTTGTGGTCCAGGCCATAGGGGGTAGGGCCCAGTACTTC. This rearrangement joins TRBV29-1 to TRBJ2-5; D is perhaps TRBD1 (6 bases). Germline CDR1 is SQVTM and CDR2 is ANQGSEA. This CDR3 spans 15 amino acids. The V end lost 4 bases, the J end lost 9 bases, and 24 bases lay between the germline ends. Full variable domain (outside the CDR3, taken from reference TRBV29-1 and TRBJ2-5): SAVISQKPSRDICQRGTSLTIQCQVDSQVTMMFWYRQQPGQSLTLIATANQGSEATYESGFVIDKFPISRPNLTFSTLTVSNMSPEDSSIYLCSVVVQAIGGRAQYFGPGTRLLVL.

This clonotype has just a few counts. The chain is built from TRBV24-1 and TRBJ2-1, with 7 bases matching TRBD2. Losses at the gene ends were 5 bases for V and 0 bases for J; bases not matched to a gene: 9. The CDR3 sequence is 17 residues long. In germline, CDR1 is KGHDR, CDR2 SFDVKD. CDR3 in amino acids: CATSASGSVRSYNEQFF. DNA of the CDR3: TGTGCCACCAGTGCTAGCGGTTCTGTCCGCTCCTACAATGAGCAGTTCTTC.

The chain combines TRBV6-5 with TRBJ2-5; D perhaps matches TRBD2 (6 bases). V was pared by 4 bases and J by 3 bases, with 15 bases between. The V gene's germline CDR1 is MNHEY and CDR2 SVGAGI. This CDR3 spans 15 amino acids. CDR3 in amino acids: CASSLIGTLKETQYF. For the CDR3, the DNA is TGTGCCAGCAGTTTGATAGGGACTCTAAAAGAGACCCAGTACTTC.

The J gene is TRBJ2-5, the V gene TRBV6-1, with TRBD2 as a possible D gene (6 bases). V lost 4 bases and J lost 5, with 17 bases in between. The CDR3 is 15 amino acids. Germline V gene lookup returns CDR1 MNHNS and CDR2 SASEGT. The CDR3 loop reads CASSVGTLAAETQYF. CDR3 bases: TGTGCCAGCAGTGTCGGGACTCTGGCCGCGGAGACCCAGTACTTC.